A single sample is the source of the 31 T cell receptor beta chains below, sequenced in a study of T cell repertoires in ileal Crohn's disease. TCRdb's table, derived via immunoSEQ multiplex PCR, lists solely in-frame clones and lacks some. This table has some 15,000 clones, 50% to 75% appearing once. The sample comprised ileal tissue. The receptors here all came from an adult with Crohn's disease.

This clone was detected only a few times. The V and J genes are TRBV15 and TRBJ1-2, with D possibly matching TRBD1 (5 bases). The CDR3 totals 15 residues. CDR1 and CDR2 (germline): LNHNV, YYDKDF (reference sequence). The ends were cut back, 0 bases at V and 5 bases at J, with 13 bases in the middle. For the CDR3, the DNA is TGTGCCACCAGCAGAGACTTGACAGACGCTTATGGCTACACCTTC. Its translation: CATSRDLTDAYGYTF.

The CDR3 nucleotides are TGTGCCAGCAGCGTAGGACAGAACCCTGAAAAACTGTTTTTT. It encodes CASSVGQNPEKLFF. The rearrangement joins TRBV9 to TRBJ1-4; TRBD1 might be the D (5 bases). The germline V gene encodes CDR1 SGDLS and CDR2 YYNGEE. V was pared by 0 bases and J by 7 bases, with 10 bases between. The CDR3 is 14 residues long. Combining the CDR3 with reference TRBV9 and TRBJ1-4 gives the whole variable domain DSGVTQTPKHLITATGQRVTLRCSPRSGDLSVYWYQQSLDQGLQFLIQYYNGEERAKGNILERFSAQQFPDLHSELNLSSLELGDSALYFCASSVGQNPEKLFFGSGTQLSVL.

This clone has only a few counts. This CDR3 reads CASSITGLRIGELFF. In nucleotides, the CDR3 is TGTGCCAGTAGTATAACAGGGTTACGTATCGGGGAGCTGTTTTTT. The J gene is TRBJ2-2, the V gene TRBV19; D is perhaps TRBD1 (6 bases). This CDR3 comprises 15 residues. V lost 2 bases to trimming and J lost 7 bases, with 14 bases between them. The germline gives CDR1 LNHDA, CDR2 SQIVND (reference sequence).

The chain joins TRBV4-2 to TRBJ2-5; D is uncertain. The DNA end is more similar to TRBJ2-7, so the J call may be wrong. The CDR3 extends over 14 amino acids. The germline CDR1 and CDR2 sequences are LGHNA and YNFKEQ. The CDR3, as DNA: TGTGCCAGCAGCCAAGATCTAGAGTCCTACGAGCAGTACTTC. It is translated as CASSQDLESYEQYF.

This clone was counted only a few times. The chain joins TRBV30 to TRBJ1-1; tentatively, D is TRBD1 (5 bases). The V end was cut by 0 bases, the J end by 1 base, with 9 bases between. Germline V gives CDR1 GTSNPN, CDR2 SVGIG (reference sequence). The CDR3 sequence is 14 residues long. The CDR3 bases are TGTGCCTGGAGTGTACGACAGACGAACACTGAAGCTTTCTTT. It is translated as CAWSVRQTNTEAFF.

This chain joins TRBV7-2 and TRBJ2-1; unclear D gene. Germline V gives CDR1 SGHTA, CDR2 FQGNSA. This CDR3 has 15 residues. V was shortened by 7 bases and J by 4 bases, with 17 bases between the two germline ends. The CDR3 sequence is CASTLSRTSYNEQFF. The DNA of the CDR3 is TGTGCCAGCACCCTATCCCGAACTTCTTACAATGAGCAGTTCTTC.

Written as DNA, the CDR3 is TGTGCCAACCTGACTAGCGGGAGTCTCGACGAGCAGTACTTC. Residues: CANLTSGSLDEQYF. The gene calls are TRBV6-4 and TRBJ2-7, with 12 bases aligning to TRBD2. Germline V gene sequence: CDR1 MRHNA, CDR2 SNTAGT. The CDR3 has 14 amino acids. Unmatched junction bases numbered 9, after V lost 10 bases and J lost 5 bases.

The rearrangement uses TRBV27 and TRBJ2-5; the match to TRBD1 covers 9 bases. This CDR3 is built from 16 residues. Germline V gives CDR1 MNHEY, CDR2 SMNVEV (reference sequence). V gave up 5 bases and J gave up 0 bases; unmatched junction bases: 7. The CDR3 coding sequence is TGTGCCAGCAGTATTATAGGGACAGGGTACCAAGAGACCCAGTACTTC. Its protein is CASSIIGTGYQETQYF.

The chain recombines TRBV18 with TRBJ1-4; TRBD1 matches at 9 bases. The CDR3 runs to 14 residues. CDR1 KGHSH and CDR2 LQKENI come from the germline V gene. With V trimmed by 3 bases and J by 8 bases, 4 bases remained unmatched. In DNA, the CDR3 is TGTGCCAGCTCACCTACGACAGGGGGGGAAAAACTGTTTTTT. Translated, it gives CASSPTTGGEKLFF.

This clone was observed a handful of times. The CDR3 region is CASSTRDRSNYGYTF. DNA of the CDR3: TGTGCCAGCAGCACCCGGGACAGATCTAACTATGGCTACACCTTC. This sequence joins TRBV7-9 and TRBJ1-2, with TRBD1 matching 7 bases. Germline lookup yields CDR1 SEHNR and CDR2 FQNEAQ (reference sequence). V shed 5 bases, J shed 0 bases, and the junction held 6 bases outside the gene matches. This CDR3 is 15 amino acids long.

The V call is TRBV10-1, the J call TRBJ1-1, with 7 nucleotides matching TRBD1. The CDR3 runs 15 residues. The V and J ends lost 0 bases and 1 base, in that order; junction bases with no gene match: 2. Germline CDR1 is WNHNN and CDR2 is SYGVQD (reference sequence). The CDR3 coding sequence is TGCGCCAGCAGTGAGTCGACAGGGAGGAACACTGAAGCTTTCTTT. Its translation: CASSESTGRNTEAFF.

Of note for this clone: At one end the junction does not follow the germline gene, possibly because of a read error. V and J are TRBV7-4 and TRBJ2-1; D call uncertain. The V gene's germline CDR1 is SGHVT and CDR2 SQSDAQ. This CDR3 is built from 13 residues. CDR3 sequence reads: CASRLDRYNEQFF. CDR3 bases: TGTGCCAGCAGATTAGACCGGTACAATGAGCAGTTCTTC.

Within the sample, this clone is medium-sized. In nucleotides, the CDR3 is TGCGCCAGCAGCCAAGACGGGTACTCTGGAAACACCATATATTTT. Encoded protein: CASSQDGYSGNTIYF. The chain uses TRBV4-3 and TRBJ1-3; D remains unclear. The germline V and J ends were trimmed by 0 bases and 0 bases, with 6 bases remaining between them. CDR3 length: 15 amino acids. Germline lookup yields CDR1 LGHNA and CDR2 YSLEER.

This clone has only a few counts. The rearrangement joins TRBV6-6 to TRBJ2-1; 7 bases are shared with TRBD2. The CDR3 spans 15 residues. CDR1 and CDR2 from the germline V gene are MNHNY and SVGAGI (reference sequence). V shed 2 bases and J 2 bases; nucleotides not matched to a gene: 3. In nucleotides, the CDR3 is TGTGCCAGCAGTTACATAGCGGGCACCTACAATGAGCAGTTCTTC. Amino acids: CASSYIAGTYNEQFF.

The V gene is TRBV19, the J gene TRBJ2-3; 13 nucleotides match TRBD2. Germline V gene data show CDR1 as LNHDA and CDR2 as SQIVND (reference sequence). The J segment lost 4 bases and the V segment lost 6 bases, leaving 4 bases of the junction unmatched. The CDR3 sequence is 15 residues long. The chain's CDR3 is CASRRLAGGADTQYF. The CDR3, as DNA: TGTGCCAGTAGGCGACTAGCGGGAGGAGCAGATACGCAGTATTTT.

V is TRBV5-1 and J is TRBJ2-7; D is uncertain. Germline CDR1 is SGHRS and CDR2 is YFSETQ. The CDR3 totals 15 residues. Trimming left V 4 bases short and J 5 bases short, with 19 bases between. The CDR3 nucleotides are TGCGCCAGCAGCGGGTCGGGTGACCTAGTCCACGAGCAGTACTTC. It is translated as CASSGSGDLVHEQYF.

This clone was seen only a few times. Other nucleotide sequences in the sample specify the same CDR3. CDR3 residues: CASSLGGQGNYGYTF. DNA of the CDR3: TGTGCCAGCAGCTTAGGGGGACAGGGCAACTATGGCTACACCTTC. The chain is built from TRBV11-2 and TRBJ1-2; 9 positions agree with TRBD1. J gave up 2 bases and V 1 base, and 2 bases lay outside the gene matches. Looked up from germline, CDR1 is SGHAT and CDR2 is FQNNGV. The CDR3 runs 15 residues.

The sample holds one count of this clone. V usage is TRBV18 and J usage is TRBJ2-2, with 10 bases aligning to TRBD2. Trimming cost V 1 base and J 4 bases; bases outside gene matches: 6. The CDR3 runs 17 residues. The germline gives CDR1 KGHSH, CDR2 LQKENI. The CDR3 reads CASSPRLAGDRTGELFF. CDR3 nucleotide sequence: TGTGCCAGCTCACCACGGCTAGCGGGAGATCGCACCGGGGAGCTGTTTTTT.

The chain carries TRBV6-5 and TRBJ2-7, with 9 positions matching TRBD2. The CDR3 extends over 14 amino acids. CDR1 MNHEY and CDR2 SVGAGI come from the germline V gene. V shed 6 bases and J 5 bases; nucleotides not matched to a gene: 8. In DNA form, the CDR3 reads TGTGCCAGCAGCTTTAGCGGGAGTCGACACGAGCAGTACTTC. Amino acids: CASSFSGSRHEQYF.

There are a few counts of this clone. V is TRBV15 and J is TRBJ2-3, with a weak D call TRBD1 (6 bases). The CDR3 contains 17 residues. CDR1 is LNHNV, CDR2 YYDKDF, per germline (reference sequence). Trimming removed 0 bases from V and 2 bases from J, with 15 bases in between. Here the CDR3 DNA reads TGTGCCACCAGCAGAGAGAATTCGGACAGACCCACAGATACGCAGTATTTT. Translation gives CATSRENSDRPTDTQYF.

The chain has TRBV13 and TRBJ2-5, with D possibly being TRBD1 (8 bases). From germline, CDR1 is PRHDT and CDR2 FYEKMQ (reference sequence). CDR3 length: 15 amino acids. V was cut by 3 bases and J by 6 bases, with 17 bases left in between. CDR3 in amino acids: CASSLYDRGGKTQYF. The CDR3 bases are TGTGCCAGCAGCTTGTATGACAGGGGAGGGAAGACCCAGTACTTC.

The chain carries TRBV27 and TRBJ2-5, with D maybe TRBD1 (6 bases). This CDR3 is 16 amino acids long. Between the trimmed V and J ends, which lost 4 bases and 2 bases, there was a span of 17 bases. Germline-derived CDR1 and CDR2 are MNHEY and SMNVEV (reference sequence). CDR3 nucleotides: TGTGCCAGCAGTTCCACTACAGGGAACCGACAAGAGACCCAGTACTTC. Protein product: CASSSTTGNRQETQYF.

In regard to this clone: Other DNA variants within this sample encode the same CDR3. The CDR3 region is CASSVVAGVADTQYF. The CDR3 nucleotides are TGTGCCAGCAGCGTAGTAGCGGGCGTGGCAGATACGCAGTATTTT. The chain links TRBV9 to TRBJ2-3, with 7 positions matching TRBD2. The CDR3 totals 15 residues. The V segment lost 0 bases and the J segment 4 bases; nucleotides outside the gene matches: 5. From germline, CDR1 is SGDLS and CDR2 YYNGEE.

The chain combines TRBV2 with TRBJ2-5; 10 positions agree with TRBD1. The CDR3 has 14 residues. V was clipped by 8 bases and J by 4 bases; unmatched bases: 7. The V gene's germline CDR1 is SNHLY and CDR2 FYNNEI. The DNA for the CDR3 is TGTGCCAGCGAGAGGACAGGGGGAGGAGAGACCCAGTACTTC. Translated: CASERTGGGETQYF.

This clone has more than one count but fewer than ten. V gene TRBV5-1 combines with J gene TRBJ2-7, with no clear D. The CDR3 is 12 amino acids. V shed 5 bases and J shed 7 bases, with 13 bases lying between them. Per the germline V gene, CDR1 is SGHRS and CDR2 is YFSETQ. CDR3 protein: CASRATSREQYF. Written as DNA, the CDR3 is TGCGCCAGCAGGGCCACGTCCCGTGAGCAGTACTTC.

Only a few counts were recorded for this clone. The rearrangement links TRBV10-2 to TRBJ1-1, with D possibly being TRBD1 (6 bases). V lost 5 bases and J 4 bases, leaving 11 bases between the germline ends. There are 13 residues in the CDR3. The germline V gene encodes CDR1 WSHSY and CDR2 SAAADI. In DNA form, the CDR3 reads TGCGCCAGCAGTCTCACAGGGACCACTGAAGCTTTCTTT. This codes for CASSLTGTTEAFF.

The V and J genes are TRBV18 and TRBJ1-5; D perhaps matches TRBD1 (5 bases). Trimming took 3 bases from V and 7 from J, leaving 16 bases between them. Looked up from germline, CDR1 is KGHSH and CDR2 is LQKENI. The CDR3 length is 15 residues. The chain's CDR3 is CASSPWGGRGQPQHF. Written as DNA, the CDR3 is TGTGCCAGCTCACCTTGGGGTGGCCGGGGGCAGCCCCAGCATTTT.

This clone was observed once. This chain links TRBV6-1 with TRBJ2-2, with TRBD2 identical over 8 bases. The CDR3 length is 18 residues. V was pared by 2 bases and J by 1 base, with 9 bases of the junction left unmatched. Germline V gives CDR1 MNHNS, CDR2 SASEGT. CDR3 sequence: CASSEFYLTSGNTGELFF. As DNA, the CDR3 is TGTGCCAGCAGTGAATTCTACCTAACTAGCGGGAACACCGGGGAGCTGTTTTTT.

The rearrangement links TRBV10-1 to TRBJ2-7; possible D gene TRBD2, 6 bases. Germline V gives CDR1 WNHNN, CDR2 SYGVQD (reference sequence). With 5 bases removed from V and 5 bases from J, the gap between germline ends came to 16 bases. This CDR3 is 14 amino acids long. The CDR3 sequence is CASSRRGRRNEQYF. Here the CDR3 DNA reads TGCGCCAGCAGTCGGAGGGGTCGGAGGAACGAGCAGTACTTC.

The chain has TRBV19 and TRBJ1-4; no firm D call. The CDR3 consists of 17 residues. The V gene's germline CDR1 is LNHDA and CDR2 SQIVND (reference sequence). V lost 4 bases to trimming and J lost 0 bases, with 15 bases between them. In DNA form, the CDR3 reads TGTGCCAGTAGTAGAGGCGAGACGAGTGCAACTAATGAAAAACTGTTTTTT. Its translation: CASSRGETSATNEKLFF.

V gene TRBV6-5 combines with J gene TRBJ2-1; D is perhaps TRBD2 (6 bases). CDR1 and CDR2 from the germline V gene are MNHEY and SVGAGI. The CDR3 is 14 residues long. Between the trimmed V and J ends, which lost 5 bases and 8 bases, there was a span of 16 bases. The CDR3 bases are TGTGCCAGCAGTGACCGAGACTCGGGGGATGAGCAGTTCTTC. Translation: CASSDRDSGDEQFF.